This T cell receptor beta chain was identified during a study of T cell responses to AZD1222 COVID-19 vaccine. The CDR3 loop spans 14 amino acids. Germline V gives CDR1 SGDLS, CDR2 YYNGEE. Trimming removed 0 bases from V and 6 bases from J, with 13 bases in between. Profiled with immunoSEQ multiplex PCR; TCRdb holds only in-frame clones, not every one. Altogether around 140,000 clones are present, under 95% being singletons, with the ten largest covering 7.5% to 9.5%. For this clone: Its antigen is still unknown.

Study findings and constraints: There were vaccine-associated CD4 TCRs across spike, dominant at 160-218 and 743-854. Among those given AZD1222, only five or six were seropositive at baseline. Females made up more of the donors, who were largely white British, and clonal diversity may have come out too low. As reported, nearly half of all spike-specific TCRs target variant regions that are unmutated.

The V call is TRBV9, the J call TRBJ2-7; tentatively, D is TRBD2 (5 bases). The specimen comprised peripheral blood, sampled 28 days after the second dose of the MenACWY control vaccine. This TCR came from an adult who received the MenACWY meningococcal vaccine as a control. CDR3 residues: CASSVEGTRGEQYF. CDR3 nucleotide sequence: TGTGCCAGCAGCGTAGAGGGAACTAGAGGCGAGCAGTACTTC.